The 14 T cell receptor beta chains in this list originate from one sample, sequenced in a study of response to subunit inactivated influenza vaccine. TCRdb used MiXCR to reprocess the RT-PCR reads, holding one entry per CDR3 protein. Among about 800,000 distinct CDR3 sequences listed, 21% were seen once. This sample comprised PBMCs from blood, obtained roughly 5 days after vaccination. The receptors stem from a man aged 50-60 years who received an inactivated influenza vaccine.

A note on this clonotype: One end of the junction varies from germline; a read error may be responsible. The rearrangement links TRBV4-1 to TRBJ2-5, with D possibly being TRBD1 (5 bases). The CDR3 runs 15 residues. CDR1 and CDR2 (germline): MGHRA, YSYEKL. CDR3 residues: CASRQDPRAKETQYF. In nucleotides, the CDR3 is TGCGCCAGCCGCCAAGATCCCAGGGCGAAAGAGACCCAGTACTTC.

The CDR3 region is CASSLDGTGGSGNTIYF. The CDR3 DNA is TGCGCCAGCAGCTTGGATGGGACAGGGGGGTCTGGAAACACCATATATTTT. The rearrangement uses TRBV5-1 and TRBJ1-3, with TRBD1 identical over 11 bases. With 0 bases clipped from V and 1 base from J, the junction kept 3 bases outside the gene matches. Germline CDR1 is SGHRS and CDR2 is YFSETQ. The CDR3 sequence is 17 residues long.

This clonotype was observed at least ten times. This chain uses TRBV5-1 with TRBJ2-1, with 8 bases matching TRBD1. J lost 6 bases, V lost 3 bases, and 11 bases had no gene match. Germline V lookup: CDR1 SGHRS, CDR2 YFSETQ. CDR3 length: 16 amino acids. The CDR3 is CASSSIRNTGGNEQFF. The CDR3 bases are TGCGCCAGCAGCTCGATCCGCAACACAGGGGGCAATGAGCAGTTCTTC.

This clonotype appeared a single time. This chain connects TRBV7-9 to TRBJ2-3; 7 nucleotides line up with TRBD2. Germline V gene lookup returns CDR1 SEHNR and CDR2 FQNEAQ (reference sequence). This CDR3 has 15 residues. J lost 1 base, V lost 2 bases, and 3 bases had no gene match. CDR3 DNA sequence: TGTGCCAGCAGCTTACCCCGGGGGGGCACAGATACGCAGTATTTT. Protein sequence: CASSLPRGGTDTQYF.

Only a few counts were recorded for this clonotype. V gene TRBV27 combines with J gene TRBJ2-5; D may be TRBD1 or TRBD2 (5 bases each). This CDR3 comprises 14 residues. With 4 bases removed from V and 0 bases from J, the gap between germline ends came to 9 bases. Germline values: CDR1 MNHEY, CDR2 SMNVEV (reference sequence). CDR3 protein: CASSWDADQETQYF. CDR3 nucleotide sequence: TGTGCCAGCAGTTGGGACGCCGACCAAGAGACCCAGTACTTC.

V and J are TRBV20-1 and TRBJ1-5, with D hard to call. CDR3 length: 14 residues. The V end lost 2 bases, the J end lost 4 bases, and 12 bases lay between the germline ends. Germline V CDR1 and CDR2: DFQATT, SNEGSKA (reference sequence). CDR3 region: CSARKGSENQPQHF. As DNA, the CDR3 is TGCAGTGCTAGAAAAGGGTCAGAGAATCAGCCCCAGCATTTT.

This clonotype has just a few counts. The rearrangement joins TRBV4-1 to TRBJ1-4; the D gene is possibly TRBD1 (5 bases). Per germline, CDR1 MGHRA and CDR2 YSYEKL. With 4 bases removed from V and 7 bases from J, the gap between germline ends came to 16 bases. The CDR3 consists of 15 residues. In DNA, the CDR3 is TGCGCCAGCAGCCCGTTATCGGGGCCCGGTGAAAAACTGTTTTTT. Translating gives CASSPLSGPGEKLFF.

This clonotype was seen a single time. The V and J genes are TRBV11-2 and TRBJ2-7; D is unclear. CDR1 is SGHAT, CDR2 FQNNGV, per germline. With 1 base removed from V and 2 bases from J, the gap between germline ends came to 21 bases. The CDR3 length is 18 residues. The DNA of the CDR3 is TGTGCCAGCAGCTTAGGGTCTTTGCGAATAGCTACCACCTACGAGCAGTACTTC. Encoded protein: CASSLGSLRIATTYEQYF.

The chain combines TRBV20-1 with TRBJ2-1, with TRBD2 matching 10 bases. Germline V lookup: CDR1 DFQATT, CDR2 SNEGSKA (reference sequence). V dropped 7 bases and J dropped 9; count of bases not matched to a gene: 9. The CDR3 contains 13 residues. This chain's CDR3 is CSGWLAGASEQFF. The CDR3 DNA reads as TGCAGTGGGTGGCTAGCGGGAGCCAGTGAGCAGTTCTTC.

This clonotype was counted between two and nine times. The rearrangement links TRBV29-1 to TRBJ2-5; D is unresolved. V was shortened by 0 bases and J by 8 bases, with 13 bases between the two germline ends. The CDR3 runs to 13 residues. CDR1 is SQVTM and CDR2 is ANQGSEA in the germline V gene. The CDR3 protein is CSVEDGVSYTQYF. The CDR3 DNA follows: TGCAGCGTTGAAGATGGGGTTTCGTATACCCAGTACTTC.

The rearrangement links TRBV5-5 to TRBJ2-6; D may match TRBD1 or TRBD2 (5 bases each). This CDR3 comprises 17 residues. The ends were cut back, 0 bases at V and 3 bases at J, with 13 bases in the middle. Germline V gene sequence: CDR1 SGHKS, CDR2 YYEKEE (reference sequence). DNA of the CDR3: TGTGCCAGCAGCTTGGGGGACGGTCCCTTTGGGGCCAACGTCCTGACTTTC. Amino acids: CASSLGDGPFGANVLTF.

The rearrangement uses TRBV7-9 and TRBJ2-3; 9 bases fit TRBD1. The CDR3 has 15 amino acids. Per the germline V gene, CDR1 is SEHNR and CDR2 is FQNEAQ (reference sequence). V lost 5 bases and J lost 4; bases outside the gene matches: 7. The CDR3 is CASSRRQGVADTQYF. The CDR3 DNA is TGTGCCAGCAGCCGTAGACAGGGGGTGGCAGATACGCAGTATTTT. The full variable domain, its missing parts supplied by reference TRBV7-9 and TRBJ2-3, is DTGVSQNPRHKITKRGQNVTFRCDPISEHNRLYWYRQTLGQGPEFLTYFQNEAQLEKSRLLSDRFSAERPKGSFSTLEIQRTEQGDSAMYLCASSRRQGVADTQYFGPGTRLTVL.

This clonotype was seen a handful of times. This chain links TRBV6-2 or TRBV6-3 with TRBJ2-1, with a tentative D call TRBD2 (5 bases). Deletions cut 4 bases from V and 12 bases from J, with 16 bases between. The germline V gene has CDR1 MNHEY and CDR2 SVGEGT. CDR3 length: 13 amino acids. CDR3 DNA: TGTGCCAGCAGTTCCCCAGGACTTCAGCCGCAGTTCTTC. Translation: CASSSPGLQPQFF.

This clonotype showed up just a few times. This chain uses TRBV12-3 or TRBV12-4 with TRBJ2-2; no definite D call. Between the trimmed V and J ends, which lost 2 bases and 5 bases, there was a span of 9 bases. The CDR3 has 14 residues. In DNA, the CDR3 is TGTGCCAGCAGTTTATCGAGGATTACCGGGGAGCTGTTTTTT. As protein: CASSLSRITGELFF.